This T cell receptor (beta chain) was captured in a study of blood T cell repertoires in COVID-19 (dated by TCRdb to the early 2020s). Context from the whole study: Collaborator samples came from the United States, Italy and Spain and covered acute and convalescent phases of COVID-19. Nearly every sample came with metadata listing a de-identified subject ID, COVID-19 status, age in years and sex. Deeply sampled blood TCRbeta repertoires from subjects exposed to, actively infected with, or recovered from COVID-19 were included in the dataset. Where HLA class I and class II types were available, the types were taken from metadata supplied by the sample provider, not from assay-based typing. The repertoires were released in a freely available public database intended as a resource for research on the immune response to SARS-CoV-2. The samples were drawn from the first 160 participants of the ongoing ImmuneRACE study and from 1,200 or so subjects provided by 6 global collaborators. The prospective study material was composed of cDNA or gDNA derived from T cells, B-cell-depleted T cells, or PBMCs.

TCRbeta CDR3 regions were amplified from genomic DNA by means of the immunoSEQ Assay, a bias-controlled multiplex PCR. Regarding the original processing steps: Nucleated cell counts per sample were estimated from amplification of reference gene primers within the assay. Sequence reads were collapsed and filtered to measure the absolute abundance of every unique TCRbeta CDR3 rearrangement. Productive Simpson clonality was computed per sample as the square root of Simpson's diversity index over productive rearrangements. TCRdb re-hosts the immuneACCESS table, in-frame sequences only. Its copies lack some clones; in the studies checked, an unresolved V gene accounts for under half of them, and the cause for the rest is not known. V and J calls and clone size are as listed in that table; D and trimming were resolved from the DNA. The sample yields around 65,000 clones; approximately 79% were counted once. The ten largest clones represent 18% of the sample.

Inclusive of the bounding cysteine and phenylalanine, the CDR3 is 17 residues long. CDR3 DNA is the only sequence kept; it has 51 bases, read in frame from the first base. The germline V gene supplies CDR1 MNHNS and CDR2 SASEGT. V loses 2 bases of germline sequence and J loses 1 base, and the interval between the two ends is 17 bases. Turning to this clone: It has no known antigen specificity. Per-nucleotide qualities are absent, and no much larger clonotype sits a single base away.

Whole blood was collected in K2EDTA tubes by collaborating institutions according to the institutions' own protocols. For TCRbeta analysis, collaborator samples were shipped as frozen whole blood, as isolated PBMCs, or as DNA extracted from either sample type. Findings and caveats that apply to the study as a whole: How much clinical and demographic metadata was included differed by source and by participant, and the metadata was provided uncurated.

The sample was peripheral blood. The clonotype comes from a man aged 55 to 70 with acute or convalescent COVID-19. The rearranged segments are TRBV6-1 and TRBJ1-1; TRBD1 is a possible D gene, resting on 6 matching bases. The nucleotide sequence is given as TGTGCCAGCAGTGAACCCACAGGGTTCGGTACGAACACTGAAGCTTTCTTT. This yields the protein CASSEPTGFGTNTEAFF.